The clone carrying this TCR beta chain showed up just once. The assay was immunoSEQ multiplex PCR, and TCRdb's table has in-frame clones only and misses some. The sample holds about 68,000 clones, 75% to 85% seen once. Looked up from germline, CDR1 is PRHDT and CDR2 is FYEKMQ (reference sequence). The junction had 8 bases not matched to a gene; V was cut back by 9 bases and J by 4 bases. The CDR3 totals 13 residues. This specimen belongs to a study of OX40 agonist ivuxolimab in advanced cancers. This TCR was sampled from an adult with an advanced solid tumor such as melanoma, head and neck, liver or kidney cancer. The V and J genes are TRBV13 and TRBJ2-5; 7 bases match TRBD2. Sequencing was performed on CD4+ or CD8+ T cells sorted from blood, taken in a trial of the OX40 agonist ivuxolimab. The CDR3 protein is CASSAGERETQYF. CDR3 nucleotides: TGTGCCAGTTCTGCGGGAGAGCGAGAGACCCAGTACTTC.